This T cell receptor (beta chain) was captured in a study of beta chain features in type 1 diabetes. Looking at the study overall: When patients were set against healthy donors, age, gender and cell yields were similar. Findings and limits, study-wide: Researchers reported that naive, central memory and Treg TCRB repertoires appeared more similar in patients than in healthy donors.

The investigators reverse transcribed all of the isolated RNA, so they sequenced expressed TCRB transcripts. Deep immunoSEQ sequencing covered naive, central memory and regulatory T cell samples. The protocol was immunoSEQ multiplex PCR, while the TCRdb copy is restricted to in-frame clones and leaves out a portion. The sample has just over 450,000 clones; 30% are singletons. Germline CDR1 reads LGHNT; CDR2 reads FRNRAP. The trim removed 4 bases at V and 4 bases at J, leaving 14 bases unmatched. CDR3 length: 17 residues. On this clone itself: Its target is not known.

The origin of this receptor is a man aged 18 to 30 in good health. The chain combines TRBV12-5 with TRBJ2-5; TRBD2 aligns across 8 bases. Sequencing used naive CD4+ T cells from blood. CDR3 region: CASGSPQRELPTETQYF. The CDR3 coding sequence is TGTGCTAGTGGTTCCCCACAGCGGGAGCTTCCGACAGAGACCCAGTACTTC.